This T cell receptor beta chain came from a study of blood T cell repertoires in COVID-19. The wider study: T cells, B-cell-depleted T cells, or PBMCs supplied cDNA or gDNA.

Participants had their cohort set by participant-reported clinical history. Cohort 3 donors counted as recovered after two negative PCRs, clearance, or resolved symptoms. Study processing details: Cell counts per sample came from amplifying reference gene primers. Here immunoSEQ multiplex PCR was the method, and the copy in TCRdb shows in-frame clones only, minus some. From that table come the V and J calls and clone size; the DNA was used to work out D and trimming. The table records 320,000 or so clones, roughly 88% of them present only once. V dropped 5 bases and J dropped 9 bases, with 11 bases sitting between them. CDR1 and CDR2 (germline): LNHDA, SQIVND (reference sequence). This CDR3 contains 13 residues.

The sequenced sample was PBMCs or T cells enriched from blood (not recorded which). This chain links TRBV19 with TRBJ1-6; D perhaps matches TRBD1 (6 bases). The TCR originated in a man aged 30 to 39 who had recovered from COVID-19. CDR3 loop: CASSLGGLSPLHF. In nucleotides, the CDR3 is TGTGCCAGTAGTTTGGGGGGGCTTTCACCCCTCCACTTT.